This TCR beta chain was sequenced for a study of identical twins. This clonotype has a count of ten or more. Its antigen is not identified. Among all donors, each was a healthy Caucasian. Overall study findings and caveats: Low generation probability was overrepresented in out-of-frame alpha sequences shared by twins. Cross-sectional statistical analysis, not tracking of the same donors, underpinned the conclusions.

Trimming cost V 6 bases and J 4 bases; bases outside gene matches: 7. This CDR3 is 15 amino acids long. TCRdb re-analysed the 5' RACE reads in MiXCR, keeping a single row per CDR3 protein. The sample yields around 650,000 distinct CDR3 sequences, just over 7% seen once. These data also featured in a second study, about yellow fever vaccine responses in identical twins.

The gene calls are TRBV12-3 or TRBV12-4 and TRBJ2-1, with 9 bases lining up with TRBD2. The sample was PBMCs. The receptor was isolated from a woman between 18 and 30 years old in good health. CDR3 region: CASRVAGAPYNEQFF. CDR3 in DNA: TGTGCCAGCAGAGTAGCGGGAGCTCCTTACAATGAGCAGTTCTTC.